A selection of T cell receptor beta chains follows, all from one sample in a study of cytomegalovirus exposure and HLA in healthy donors. Method: immunoSEQ multiplex PCR; TCRdb's copy keeps in-frame clones and lacks some. The profile covers about 110,000 clones, with roughly 82% appearing a single time and about 1.6% taken by the ten largest. Sequencing was performed on PBMCs. These receptors were taken from a man aged 50 to 60 in good health and CMV-seronegative. CDR3s include the opening cysteine and the closing phenylalanine or tryptophan. D genes are given only for firm matches. Not every row has a clone size; where given, it reads once, few, many or a size class.

size,D,J,V,DNA,CDR3
NA,NA,TRBJ1-2,TRBV5-6,TGTGCCAGCAGCTTGAAACAGACCTATGGCTACACCTTC,CASSLKQTYGYTF
NA,NA,TRBJ1-3,TRBV5-1,TGCGCCAGCAGCTTCAGGTCCGGAAACACCATATATTTT,CASSFRSGNTIYF
few,NA,TRBJ2-1,TRBV10-3,TGTGCCATCAAGGTAGGGGAAGATGAGCAGTTCTTC,CAIKVGEDEQFF
NA,NA,TRBJ1-5,TRBV6-1,TGTGCCAGCAGTGTAATAGACAGAGGCAATCAGCCCCAGCATTTT,CASSVIDRGNQPQHF
NA,TRBD1,TRBJ1-4,TRBV29-1,TGCGGGTCAACGGCGGGACAGAACGAAAAACTGTTTTTT,CGSTAGQNEKLFF
NA,NA,TRBJ1-3,TRBV14,TGTGCCAGCAGCCAACTAGTCGGGGTCTCTGGAAACACCATATATTTT,CASSQLVGVSGNTIYF
few,NA,TRBJ1-1,TRBV6-5,TGTGCCAGCAGTTACTCGAGGGATTTGAACACTGAAGCTTTCTTT,CASSYSRDLNTEAFF
NA,TRBD1,TRBJ1-2,TRBV19,TGTGCCAGTAGTCCTTCGAGCCGGGACAGGGGAGTAGGCTACACCTTC,CASSPSSRDRGVGYTF
few,NA,TRBJ2-7,TRBV7-2,TGTGCCAGCAGCTTAATGGTTGGAGGGGGCATCCACGAGCAGTACTTC,CASSLMVGGGIHEQYF
NA,TRBD1,TRBJ1-6,TRBV11-2,TGTGCCAGCAGCCGGGACAGGGTTGGGTCACCCCTCCACTTT,CASSRDRVGSPLHF
NA,NA,TRBJ2-7,TRBV5-1,TGCGCCAGCAGCTTGGAAGGGACAACGACCTACGAGCAGTATTTC,CASSLEGTTTYEQYF
once,TRBD2,TRBJ2-3,TRBV5-4,TGTGCCAGCAGCCCGAGCGGGGGGGCCAAAAATACGCAGTATTTT,CASSPSGGAKNTQYF
NA,TRBD2,TRBJ2-2,TRBV7-9,TGTGCCAGCAGCTCGTCTAGCGGGGGGGCCGGGGAGCTGTTTTTT,CASSSSSGGAGELFF
NA,TRBD1,TRBJ2-7,TRBV14,TGTGCCAGCAGGAGGACAGGGGTGAGCGAGCAGTACTTC,CASRRTGVSEQYF
NA,NA,TRBJ2-5,TRBV19,TGTGCCAGTAGTAGGGGGACTGACTCGGCCGAGACCCAGTACTTC,CASSRGTDSAETQYF
once,NA,TRBJ2-7,TRBV5-1,TGCGCCAGCAGCTTGGGGGACACCGCCAACGAGCAGTACTTC,CASSLGDTANEQYF
NA,TRBD1,TRBJ2-3,TRBV12-5,TGTGCTAGTGGCCCTGGGACAGATCTTACAGATACGCAGTATTTT,CASGPGTDLTDTQYF
once,TRBD1,TRBJ2-2,TRBV5-1,TGCGCCAGCAGCCCTGGGACAGGGCGGACCGGGGAGCTGTTTTTT,CASSPGTGRTGELFF
NA,NA,TRBJ1-2,TRBV4-1,TGCGCCAGCAGCCGGACTTATGTTGTCGCCTATGGCTACACCTTC,CASSRTYVVAYGYTF
NA,NA,TRBJ2-3,TRBV7-8,TGTGCCAGCAGCTTCCAGGGGAGCACAGATACGCAGTATTTT,CASSFQGSTDTQYF
NA,TRBD2,TRBJ2-1,TRBV7-2,TGTGCCAGCAGCTCCCGAGCGGGGGCTATATACAATGAGCAGTTCTTC,CASSSRAGAIYNEQFF
NA,TRBD1,TRBJ2-2,TRBV10-3,TGTGCCATCAGCCCGGACAGGGTGAACACCGGGGAGCTGTTTTTT,CAISPDRVNTGELFF
NA,NA,TRBJ2-1,TRBV6-1,TGTGCCAGCAGTCAGAGGGGGAACAATGAGCAGTTCTTC,CASSQRGNNEQFF
NA,TRBD2,TRBJ2-3,TRBV7-2,TGTGCCAGCAGCTTAGTGGCTAGCGGGGCTCCCACAGATACGCAGTATTTT,CASSLVASGAPTDTQYF
NA,NA,TRBJ1-2,TRBV10-1,TGCGCCAGCAGCCGAACAGGGAATGGCTACACCTTC,CASSRTGNGYTF
NA,NA,TRBJ2-2,TRBV6-1,TGTGCCAGCAGAGAGACTAGGGCGGCCGGGGAGCTGTTTTTT,CASRETRAAGELFF
NA,TRBD1,TRBJ2-2,TRBV7-9,TGTTCCAGCAGCCCCCGGGACAGCGGGGAGCTGTTTTTT,CSSSPRDSGELFF
NA,NA,TRBJ1-4,TRBV30,TGTGCCTGGAGTCGTGCTACAACTAATGAAAAACTGTTTTTT,CAWSRATTNEKLFF
NA,TRBD1,TRBJ2-2,TRBV4-1,TGCGCCAGCCAGGACAGGGATACCGGGGAGCTGTTTTTT,CASQDRDTGELFF
NA,NA,TRBJ2-5,TRBV2,TGTGCCAGCAGATATACAGGGAGGGTAGGAGAGACCCAGTACTTC,CASRYTGRVGETQYF
NA,NA,TRBJ2-5,TRBV6-1,TGTGCCAGCAAAGCATCGGGGCAAGAGACCCAGTACTTC,CASKASGQETQYF
few,NA,TRBJ1-2,TRBV2,TGTGCCAGCAGACCGTACGGCGGGAACAATAACTATGGCTACACCTTC,CASRPYGGNNNYGYTF
NA,NA,TRBJ1-2,TRBV2,TGTGCCAGCAGTGAAGCACAGAACTATGGCTACACCTTC,CASSEAQNYGYTF
NA,TRBD2,TRBJ2-3,TRBV4-1,TGCGCCAGCAGCCAAGTTCCTAGGCTAGCGGGGACAGATACGCAGTATTTT,CASSQVPRLAGTDTQYF
NA,NA,TRBJ1-5,TRBV27,TGTGCCACCCGAGGGGGGGGCTCGACTAATCAGCCCCAGCATTTT,CATRGGGSTNQPQHF
NA,TRBD2,TRBJ2-7,TRBV7-3,TGTGCCAGCAGCTCAGGGGCGGGGGGCACCTACGAGCAGTACTTC,CASSSGAGGTYEQYF
NA,NA,TRBJ2-1,TRBV10-3,TGTGCCATCAGAGACAGTTACAATGAGCAGTTCTTC,CAIRDSYNEQFF
NA,NA,TRBJ1-1,TRBV5-1,TGCGCCAGCAGCTTAAATGGCGGCAGCTTAATGAACACTGAAGCTTTCTTT,CASSLNGGSLMNTEAFF
NA,NA,TRBJ1-5,TRBV7-2,TGTGCCAGCAGCCCGGGGGGGGGCAATCAGCCCCAGCATTTT,CASSPGGGNQPQHF
NA,NA,TRBJ2-5,TRBV27,TGTGCCAGCAGTTCCAGGGACAAACAAGAGACCCAGTACTTC,CASSSRDKQETQYF
NA,NA,TRBJ1-2,TRBV2,TGTGCCAGCAGTGGAAGGAACAGGGATAACTATGGCTACACCTTC,CASSGRNRDNYGYTF
few,TRBD1,TRBJ1-2,TRBV4-3,TGCGCCAGCAGCCAAGCCGTGATAGGGGGCAACTATGGCTACACCTTC,CASSQAVIGGNYGYTF
few,TRBD2,TRBJ2-7,TRBV4-2,TGTGCCAGCAGCCAAGATGGGACTAGCCCCTCCTACGAGCAGTACTTC,CASSQDGTSPSYEQYF